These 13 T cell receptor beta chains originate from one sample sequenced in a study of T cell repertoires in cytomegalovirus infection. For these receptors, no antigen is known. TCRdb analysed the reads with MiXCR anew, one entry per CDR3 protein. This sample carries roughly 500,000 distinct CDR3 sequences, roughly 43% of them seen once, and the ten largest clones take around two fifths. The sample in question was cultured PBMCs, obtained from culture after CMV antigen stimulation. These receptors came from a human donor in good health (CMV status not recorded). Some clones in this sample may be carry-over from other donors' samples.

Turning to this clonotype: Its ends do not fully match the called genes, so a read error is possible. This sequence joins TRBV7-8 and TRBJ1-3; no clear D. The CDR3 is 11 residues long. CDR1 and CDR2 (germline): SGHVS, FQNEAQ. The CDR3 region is CASSFGDTIYF. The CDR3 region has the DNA TGTGCCAGCAGCTTTGGAGACACCATATATTTT.

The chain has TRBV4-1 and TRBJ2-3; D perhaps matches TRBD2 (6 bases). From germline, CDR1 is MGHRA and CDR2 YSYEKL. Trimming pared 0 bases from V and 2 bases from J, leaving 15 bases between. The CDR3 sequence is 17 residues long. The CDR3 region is CASSQDANRGITDTQYF. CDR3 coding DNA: TGCGCCAGCAGCCAAGACGCTAATCGGGGGATCACAGATACGCAGTATTTT.

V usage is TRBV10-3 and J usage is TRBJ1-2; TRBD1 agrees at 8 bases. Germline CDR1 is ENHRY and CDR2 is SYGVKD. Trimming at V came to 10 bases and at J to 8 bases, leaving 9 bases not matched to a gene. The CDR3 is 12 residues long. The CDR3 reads CATSDREGGYTF. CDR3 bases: TGTGCCACGTCGGACAGGGAGGGCGGCTACACCTTC.

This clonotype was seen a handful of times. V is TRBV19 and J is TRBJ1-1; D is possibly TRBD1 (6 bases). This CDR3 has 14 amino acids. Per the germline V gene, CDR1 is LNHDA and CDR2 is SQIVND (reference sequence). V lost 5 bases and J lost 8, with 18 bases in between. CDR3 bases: TGTGCCAGTAGTGGACGACAGGACCAGAGGGAAGCTTTCTTT. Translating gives CASSGRQDQREAFF. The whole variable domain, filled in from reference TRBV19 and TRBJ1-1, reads DGGITQSPKYLFRKEGQNVTLSCEQNLNHDAMYWYRQDPGQGLRLIYYSQIVNDFQKGDIAEGYSVSREKKESFPLTVTSAQKNPTAFYLCASSGRQDQREAFFGQGTRLTVV.

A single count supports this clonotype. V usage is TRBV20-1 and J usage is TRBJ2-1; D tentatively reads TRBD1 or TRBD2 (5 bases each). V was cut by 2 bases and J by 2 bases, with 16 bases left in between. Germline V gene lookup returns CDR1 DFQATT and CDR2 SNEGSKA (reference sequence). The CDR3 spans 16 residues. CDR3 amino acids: CSARSPGAPTYNEQFF. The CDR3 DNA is TGCAGTGCTAGATCTCCCGGGGCCCCAACCTACAATGAGCAGTTCTTC.

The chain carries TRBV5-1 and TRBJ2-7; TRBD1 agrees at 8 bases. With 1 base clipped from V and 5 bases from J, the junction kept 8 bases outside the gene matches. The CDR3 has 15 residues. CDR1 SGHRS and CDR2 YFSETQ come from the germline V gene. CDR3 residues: CASSLSGTGIHEQYF. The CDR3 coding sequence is TGCGCCAGCAGCTTGTCTGGGACAGGCATCCACGAGCAGTACTTC.

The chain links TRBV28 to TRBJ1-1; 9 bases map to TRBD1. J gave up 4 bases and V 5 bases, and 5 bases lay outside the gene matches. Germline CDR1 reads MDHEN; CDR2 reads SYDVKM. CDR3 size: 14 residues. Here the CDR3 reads CASSRNRGRTEAFF. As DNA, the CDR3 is TGTGCCAGCAGTCGGAACAGGGGGCGCACTGAAGCTTTCTTT.

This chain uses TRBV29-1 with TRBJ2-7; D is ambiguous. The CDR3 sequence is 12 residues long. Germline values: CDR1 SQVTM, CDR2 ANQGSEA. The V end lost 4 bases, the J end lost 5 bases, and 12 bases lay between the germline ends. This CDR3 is CSVVDPRHEQYF. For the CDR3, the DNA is TGCAGCGTTGTGGACCCCCGCCACGAGCAGTACTTC.

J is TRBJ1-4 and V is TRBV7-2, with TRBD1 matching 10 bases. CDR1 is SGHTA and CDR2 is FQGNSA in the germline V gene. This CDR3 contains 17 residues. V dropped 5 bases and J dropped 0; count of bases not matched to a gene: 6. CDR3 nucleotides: TGTGCCAGCAGCCGAAGACAGGGGGCGACAACTAATGAAAAACTGTTTTTT. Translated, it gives CASSRRQGATTNEKLFF.

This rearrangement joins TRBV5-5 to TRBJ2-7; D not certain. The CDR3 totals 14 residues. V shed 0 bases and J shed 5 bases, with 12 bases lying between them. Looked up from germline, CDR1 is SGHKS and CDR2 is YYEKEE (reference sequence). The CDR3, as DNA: TGTGCCAGCAGCTTGGCCAGAAGGTTGGACGAGCAGTACTTC. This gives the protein CASSLARRLDEQYF. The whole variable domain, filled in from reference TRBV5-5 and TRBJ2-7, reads DAGVTQSPTHLIKTRGQQVTLRCSPISGHKSVSWYQQVLGQGPQFIFQYYEKEERGRGNFPDRFSARQFPNYSSELNVNALLLGDSALYLCASSLARRLDEQYFGPGTRLTVT.

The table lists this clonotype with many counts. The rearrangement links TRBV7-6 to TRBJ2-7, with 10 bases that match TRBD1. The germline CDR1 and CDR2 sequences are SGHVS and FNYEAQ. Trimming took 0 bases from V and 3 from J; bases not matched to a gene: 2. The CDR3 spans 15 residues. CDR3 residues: CASSLAGTGDYEQYF. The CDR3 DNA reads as TGTGCCAGCAGCTTAGCCGGGACAGGGGACTACGAGCAGTACTTC.

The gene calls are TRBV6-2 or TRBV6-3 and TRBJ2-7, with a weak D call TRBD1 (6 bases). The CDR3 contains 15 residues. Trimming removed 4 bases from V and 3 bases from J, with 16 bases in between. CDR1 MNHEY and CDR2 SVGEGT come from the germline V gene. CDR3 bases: TGTGCCAGCAGTTTCATTCCGACAGGACTCTACGAGCAGTACTTC. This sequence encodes CASSFIPTGLYEQYF.

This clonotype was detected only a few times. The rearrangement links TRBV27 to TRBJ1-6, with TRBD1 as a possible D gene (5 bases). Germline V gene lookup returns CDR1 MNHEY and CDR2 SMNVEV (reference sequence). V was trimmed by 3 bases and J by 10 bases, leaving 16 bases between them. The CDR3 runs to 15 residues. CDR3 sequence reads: CASSFRRDSRSPLHF. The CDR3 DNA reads TGTGCCAGCAGTTTTCGACGGGACTCCAGGTCACCCCTCCACTTT.